These T cell receptor beta chains were read from a single sample in a study of shared clonotypes between healthy human individuals. Method: immunoSEQ multiplex PCR; TCRdb's copy keeps in-frame clones and lacks some. In the table there are roughly 640,000 clones, 74% of which are singletons. The sequenced sample was memory CD4+ T cells sorted from blood. The receptors come from a young woman in good health. CDR3s include the opening cysteine and the closing phenylalanine or tryptophan. The D gene is left open where the match is weak.

d_call v_call cdr3_aa
. TRBV11-3 CASSSGTVAVSEQYF
. TRBV5-1 CASSFRQAAGNEQFF
. TRBV5-1 CASSLGPMNTEAFF
. TRBV9 CASRGGSGAGNTIYF
. TRBV7-6 CASSLGPPASNQPQHF
. TRBV15 CATSRVAGSNQPQHF
TRBD1 TRBV6-5 CASSTGGGNQPQHF
TRBD1 TRBV7-9 CASSWDRGAYEQYF
. TRBV6-6 CASSYMGAPTDTQYF
TRBD2 TRBV29-1 CSGSQTSVSYNEQFF
. TRBV7-7 CASSPSGTANTGELFF
TRBD1 TRBV6-1 CASSEAPGQGNQPQHF
. TRBV5-1 CASSLDARGRNTEAFF
. TRBV25-1 CASSESRVSEQFF
. TRBV7-2 CASSLQVPYEQYF
TRBD1 TRBV6-6 CASSQIRQGGRDEQFF
. TRBV19 CASREDRNTEAFF
. TRBV2 CASSRGTPGGYTF
. TRBV7-2 CASSLGLRENQPQHF
TRBD1 TRBV6-4 CASRHRGAGYTF
. TRBV29-1 CSVVRDTEAFF
TRBD2 TRBV7-3 CASRATSGTYNEQFF
. TRBV28 CASSGYNVNTEAFF
TRBD2 TRBV25-1 CASEPRGAKGWYTDTQYF
TRBD2 TRBV28 CASGTSVGGELFF
TRBD2 TRBV5-1 CASSQGLAGETDTQYF
TRBD1 TRBV29-1 CSSSRETGEYGYTF
. TRBV7-3 CASSLATRSKGVVQYF
TRBD1 TRBV7-3 CASSDDRGPEAFF
TRBD1 TRBV6-6 CASSSTGSPYEQYF
. TRBV5-1 CASTRGTLGTGELFF
TRBD1 TRBV7-9 CASIELTGGTEAFF
. TRBV2 CASRPDEMGEQYF
. TRBV11-2 CASSPVPRQENTEAFF
. TRBV6-1 CASSESSPYSNQPQHF
. TRBV7-8 CASSLNTGELFF
TRBD1 TRBV28 CASTLHGQGASPLHF
. TRBV7-9 CASSLGAGLGETQYF
TRBD2 TRBV4-2 CASSPHGPSGPLPGREQYF
. TRBV19 CASSIVSGGGTGELFF
. TRBV11-2 CASSLGTLPWGEQYF
. TRBV7-6 CASSLGETYNEQFF
TRBD1 TRBV28 CASSLGPLDRVGGNTIYF
. TRBV4-1 CASSHRGLGAQPPREKLFF
TRBD2 TRBV28 CASTTPGLAGGSADYEQYF
. TRBV19 CASSEGISQPQHF
. TRBV6-6 CASKGEGNQPQHF
TRBD2 TRBV29-1 CSALLAGAREQYF
. TRBV5-4 CASGRQQETQYF
TRBD1 TRBV7-9 CASSLRQGLRNEQFF
. TRBV23-1 CASLPAPGERGQPQHF
. TRBV6-6 CASSYQYSNQPQHF
TRBD2 TRBV11-3 CASSLPLAGGRNEQFF
. TRBV18 CASSPQGSSTDTQYF
TRBD2 TRBV28 CASSSPGTSGINYEQYF